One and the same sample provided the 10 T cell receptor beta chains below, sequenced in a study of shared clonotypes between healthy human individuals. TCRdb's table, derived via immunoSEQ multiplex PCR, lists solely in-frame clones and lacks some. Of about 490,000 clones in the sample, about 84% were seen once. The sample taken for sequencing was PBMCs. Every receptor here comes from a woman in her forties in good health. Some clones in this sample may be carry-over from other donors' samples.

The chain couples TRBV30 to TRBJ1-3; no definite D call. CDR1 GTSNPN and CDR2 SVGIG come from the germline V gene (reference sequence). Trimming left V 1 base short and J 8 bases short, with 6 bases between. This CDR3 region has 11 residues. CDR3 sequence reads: CAWSERDTIYF. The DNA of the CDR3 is TGTGCCTGGAGTGAGAGGGACACCATATATTTT.

CDR3 DNA: TGTGCCAGCAGCCCCATAGGTGGGCCCCAGCATTTT. This codes for CASSPIGGPQHF. The V call is TRBV5-4, the J call TRBJ1-5; no firm D call. Trimming shortened V by 4 bases and J by 9 bases, and 11 bases separated the two germline ends. The germline gives CDR1 SGHNT, CDR2 YYREEE (reference sequence). The CDR3 runs to 12 residues.

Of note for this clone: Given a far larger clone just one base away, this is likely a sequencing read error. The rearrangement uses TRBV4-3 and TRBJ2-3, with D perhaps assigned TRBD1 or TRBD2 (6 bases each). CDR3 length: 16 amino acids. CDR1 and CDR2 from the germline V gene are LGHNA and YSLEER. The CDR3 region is CSSSQDGGLRTDTQYF. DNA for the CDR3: TGCTCCAGCAGCCAAGATGGGGGGCTGAGGACAGATACGCAGTATTTT.

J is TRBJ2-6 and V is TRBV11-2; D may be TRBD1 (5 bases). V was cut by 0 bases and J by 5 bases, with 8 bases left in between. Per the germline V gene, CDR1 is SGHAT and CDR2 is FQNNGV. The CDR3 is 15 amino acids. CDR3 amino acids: CASSLDGAWANVLTF. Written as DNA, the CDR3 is TGTGCCAGCAGCTTAGATGGGGCCTGGGCCAACGTCCTGACTTTC.

In DNA form, the CDR3 reads TGTGCCAGCAGCCCGCTTCGAACTAGAGTATCCTACAATGAGCAGTTCTTC. This codes for CASSPLRTRVSYNEQFF. The chain is built from TRBV5-6 and TRBJ2-1, with D maybe TRBD2 (5 bases). Trimming removed 4 bases at V and 1 base at J, with 18 bases between. Germline V gene lookup returns CDR1 SGHDT and CDR2 YYEEEE. The CDR3 covers 17 residues.

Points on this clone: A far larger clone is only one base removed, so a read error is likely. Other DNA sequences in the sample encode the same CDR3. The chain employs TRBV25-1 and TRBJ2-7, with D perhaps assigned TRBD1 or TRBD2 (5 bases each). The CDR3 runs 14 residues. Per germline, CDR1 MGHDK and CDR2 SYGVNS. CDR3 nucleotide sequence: TGTGCCAGCGGAGGAGACCGGGACGCCTATGAGCAGTACTTC. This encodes CASGGDRDAYEQYF.

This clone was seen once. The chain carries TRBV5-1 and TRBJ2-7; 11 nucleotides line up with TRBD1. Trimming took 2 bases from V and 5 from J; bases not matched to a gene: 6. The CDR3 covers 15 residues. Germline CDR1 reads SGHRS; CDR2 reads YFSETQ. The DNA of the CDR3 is TGCGCCAGCAGCTTCACCGGGACAGGGGGTGACGAGCAGTACTTC. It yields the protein CASSFTGTGGDEQYF.

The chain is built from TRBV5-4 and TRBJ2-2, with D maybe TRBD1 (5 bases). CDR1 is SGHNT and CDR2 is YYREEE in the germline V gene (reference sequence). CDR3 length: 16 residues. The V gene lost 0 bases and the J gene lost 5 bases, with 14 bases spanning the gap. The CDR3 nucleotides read TGTGCCAGCAGCTTGGGGTCAGGAGCAGGGACCGGGGAGCTGTTTTTT. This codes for CASSLGSGAGTGELFF.

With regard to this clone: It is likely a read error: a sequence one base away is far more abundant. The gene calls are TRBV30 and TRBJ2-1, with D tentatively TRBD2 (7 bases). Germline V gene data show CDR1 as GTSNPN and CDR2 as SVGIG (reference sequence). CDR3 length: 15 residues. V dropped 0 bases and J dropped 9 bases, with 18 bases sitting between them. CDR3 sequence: CAWSVSYRGAGEQFF. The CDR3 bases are TGTGCCTGGAGTGTTTCGTATCGGGGGGCTGGTGAGCAGTTCTTC.

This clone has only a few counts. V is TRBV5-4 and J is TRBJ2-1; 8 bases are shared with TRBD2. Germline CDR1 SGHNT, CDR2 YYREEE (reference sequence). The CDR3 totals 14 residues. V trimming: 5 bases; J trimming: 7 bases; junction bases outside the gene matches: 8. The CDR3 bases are TGTGCCAGCAGAGCGGGAGAGAGGGTAAATGAGCAGTTCTTC. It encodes CASRAGERVNEQFF. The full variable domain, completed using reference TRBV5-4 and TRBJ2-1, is ETGVTQSPTHLIKTRGQQVTLRCSSQSGHNTVSWYQQALGQGPQFIFQYYREEENGRGNFPPRFSGLQFPNYSSELNVNALELDDSALYLCASRAGERVNEQFFGPGTRLTVL.